Following are 17 T cell receptor beta chains from one sample sequenced in a study of cytomegalovirus exposure and HLA in healthy donors. Primers included in the PCR were 60 Vbeta and 13 Jbeta primers. Assay used: immunoSEQ multiplex PCR; TCRdb lists only in-frame clones, some missing. This sample carries hundreds of thousands of clones, about 81% of them seen once, and the ten largest clones take nearly 6%. What was sequenced was PBMCs. These receptors all come from a man aged 35 to 55 in good health and CMV-seropositive.

Written as DNA, the CDR3 is TGTGCCAGCAGCCCAGGGTCGGGGGTTGGGGCTGAAGCTTTCTTT. Protein: CASSPGSGVGAEAFF. The gene calls are TRBV9 and TRBJ1-1, with D possibly TRBD1 on 5 matching bases. Germline CDR1 and CDR2: SGDLS and YYNGEE. The V end was cut by 4 bases, the J end by 6 bases, with 19 bases between. This CDR3 is 15 amino acids long.

This chain connects TRBV5-1 to TRBJ2-2; 7 bases are shared with TRBD1. Losses at the gene ends were 1 base for V and 0 bases for J; bases not matched to a gene: 6. Looked up from germline, CDR1 is SGHRS and CDR2 is YFSETQ. CDR3 size: 17 residues. DNA of the CDR3: TGCGCCAGCAGCTTGACCGCGCAGGGGGCGAACACCGGGGAGCTGTTTTTT. Encoded protein: CASSLTAQGANTGELFF.

This chain connects TRBV29-1 to TRBJ1-1; a weak D match, TRBD1 (5 bases). The CDR3 runs 12 residues. The V gene's germline CDR1 is SQVTM and CDR2 ANQGSEA. The germline V and J ends were trimmed by 4 bases and 0 bases, with 6 bases remaining between them. CDR3 loop: CSVGGVNTEAFF. CDR3 coding DNA: TGCAGCGTTGGGGGGGTGAACACTGAAGCTTTCTTT.

This clone was detected only a few times. V gene TRBV6-6 combines with J gene TRBJ1-5; the match to TRBD1 covers 8 bases. The V gene's germline CDR1 is MNHNY and CDR2 SVGAGI (reference sequence). V lost 7 bases to trimming and J lost 7 bases; unmatched junction nucleotides: 9. The CDR3 spans 14 residues. CDR3 sequence reads: CASTPTGDGQPQHF. CDR3 nucleotide sequence: TGTGCCAGCACCCCGACAGGGGATGGACAGCCCCAGCATTTT.

The rearrangement links TRBV19 to TRBJ1-2, with 8 bases that match TRBD1. The junction had 11 bases not matched to a gene; V was cut back by 7 bases and J by 4 bases. The CDR3 has 15 amino acids. CDR1 is LNHDA and CDR2 is SQIVND in the germline V gene (reference sequence). CDR3 sequence reads: CASIGSRGRVYGYTF. The DNA for the CDR3 is TGTGCCAGTATCGGCTCCAGGGGGCGGGTCTATGGCTACACCTTC.

In the case of this clone: At one boundary the junction diverges from the germline segment, which might be a read error. This chain uses TRBV19 with TRBJ2-1, with TRBD2 matching 10 bases. The CDR3 is made up of 18 amino acids. Per the germline V gene, CDR1 is LNHDA and CDR2 is SQIVND (reference sequence). Here the CDR3 reads CASSMLSSGSGRNNERFF. CDR3 sequence (DNA): TGTGCCAGTAGTATGCTGTCTAGCGGGAGCGGTCGGAACAATGAGCGGTTCTTC.

The chain links TRBV7-9 to TRBJ2-3; 14 bases map to TRBD2. V shed 5 bases, J shed 6 bases, and the junction held 4 bases outside the gene matches. CDR3 length: 15 amino acids. Germline V gives CDR1 SEHNR, CDR2 FQNEAQ (reference sequence). CDR3: CASSRLAGGLDTQYF. In DNA form, the CDR3 reads TGTGCCAGCAGCAGACTAGCGGGAGGGTTGGATACGCAGTATTTT.

The chain combines TRBV10-3 with TRBJ2-5, with 10 bases that match TRBD2. With 5 bases clipped from V and 5 bases from J, the junction kept 5 bases outside the gene matches. The CDR3 spans 14 residues. Looked up from germline, CDR1 is ENHRY and CDR2 is SYGVKD. The CDR3 loop reads CAISPGTSVETQYF. The CDR3 DNA sequence: TGTGCCATCAGTCCCGGGACTAGCGTTGAGACCCAGTACTTC.

This chain links TRBV15 with TRBJ1-3, with D unresolved. The V end was cut by 0 bases, the J end by 3 bases, with 6 bases between. Germline V gene lookup returns CDR1 LNHNV and CDR2 YYDKDF (reference sequence). This CDR3 contains 14 residues. CDR3 amino acids: CATSRDVDGNTIYF. In nucleotides, the CDR3 is TGTGCCACCAGCAGAGATGTAGATGGAAACACCATATATTTT.

This rearrangement joins TRBV7-2 to TRBJ2-1; D unclear. The CDR3 is 15 amino acids. Between the trimmed V and J ends, which lost 2 bases and 5 bases, there was a span of 13 bases. From germline, CDR1 is SGHTA and CDR2 FQGNSA. CDR3 in amino acids: CASSLNGWANNEQFF. DNA for the CDR3: TGTGCCAGCAGCTTAAATGGGTGGGCTAACAATGAGCAGTTCTTC.

The chain has TRBV10-3 and TRBJ2-7; D possibly corresponds to TRBD2 (5 bases). From germline, CDR1 is ENHRY and CDR2 SYGVKD. This CDR3 comprises 14 residues. The V end lost 3 bases, the J end lost 3 bases, and 12 bases lay between the germline ends. Written as DNA, the CDR3 is TGTGCCATCAGTGATGGACTCCCAGACTACGAGCAGTACGTC. It yields the protein CAISDGLPDYEQYV.

This clone was detected once. The chain uses TRBV7-9 and TRBJ2-1, with D uncertain. CDR1 and CDR2 (germline): SEHNR, FQNEAQ (reference sequence). This CDR3 spans 11 amino acids. With 3 bases removed from V and 9 bases from J, the gap between germline ends came to 6 bases. The CDR3 bases are TGTGCCAGCAGCTTTCTAGGTGAGCAGTTCTTC. Protein product: CASSFLGEQFF.

The V call is TRBV19, the J call TRBJ2-7, with 13 bases fitting TRBD2. The CDR3 is 17 amino acids. The germline CDR1 and CDR2 sequences are LNHDA and SQIVND (reference sequence). Germline trimming cut 4 bases from V and 4 bases from J; bases unmatched to any gene: 10. The chain's CDR3 is CASSTGLAGASFYEQYF. The CDR3 bases are TGTGCCAGTAGTACCGGACTAGCGGGAGCTTCGTTTTACGAGCAGTACTTC.

The rearrangement links TRBV27 to TRBJ2-2; D perhaps matches TRBD1 (6 bases). The CDR3 totals 14 residues. Trimming removed 4 bases at V and 3 bases at J, with 9 bases between. The V gene's germline CDR1 is MNHEY and CDR2 SMNVEV (reference sequence). In DNA form, the CDR3 reads TGTGCCAGCAGTTACCAGGGGTACACCGGGGAGCTGTTTTTT. Its protein is CASSYQGYTGELFF.

V usage is TRBV30 and J usage is TRBJ2-3, with D hard to call. The CDR3 runs to 11 residues. Per the germline V gene, CDR1 is GTSNPN and CDR2 is SVGIG (reference sequence). Trimming removed 4 bases at V and 0 bases at J, with 2 bases between. CDR3 coding DNA: TGTGCCTGGACGAGCACAGATACGCAGTATTTT. Protein sequence: CAWTSTDTQYF.

The V call is TRBV5-1, the J call TRBJ2-3; D call uncertain. CDR1 and CDR2 from the germline V gene are SGHRS and YFSETQ. CDR3 length: 12 amino acids. Trimming removed 0 bases from V and 7 bases from J, with 6 bases in between. CDR3 in amino acids: CASSLGENTQYF. The CDR3 nucleotides are TGCGCCAGCAGCTTGGGAGAGAATACGCAGTATTTT.

CDR3 loop: CASSSQYEQYF. In nucleotides, the CDR3 is TGTGCCAGCAGCTCCCAGTACGAGCAGTACTTC. V gene TRBV7-9 combines with J gene TRBJ2-7; D not certain. This CDR3 has 11 amino acids. Germline CDR1 SEHNR, CDR2 FQNEAQ (reference sequence). Trimming shortened V by 4 bases and J by 4 bases, and 5 bases separated the two germline ends. Based on the CDR3 plus reference TRBV7-9 and TRBJ2-7, the full variable domain is DTGVSQNPRHKITKRGQNVTFRCDPISEHNRLYWYRQTLGQGPEFLTYFQNEAQLEKSRLLSDRFSAERPKGSFSTLEIQRTEQGDSAMYLCASSSQYEQYFGPGTRLTVT.